Sequencing of this TCR beta chain was carried out in a study of spatial heterogeneity in lung cancer. Study background: Matched bulk RNA-seq yielded a T cell module score, and TCR transcript counts in tumor regions correlated strongly with that score. General observations from the study: Tumors with more nonsynonymous mutations had more expanded intratumoral alpha and beta TCRs. The estimate shows that only around 7% of tumor T cells were covered for alpha and around 13% for beta chains.

The time point denotes: sample taken at primary tumor resection. Whole RNA came from tumor, nontumor lung or frozen PBMC and was sequenced without being sorted. This clonotype has just a few counts. Its antigen is not identified. MiXCR, applied by TCRdb to the 5' RACE reads, yields one record per CDR3 protein. The table shows nearly 25,000 distinct CDR3 sequences, with 8.8% occurring only once. V dropped 3 bases and J dropped 1 base, with 10 bases sitting between them. The CDR3 loop spans 14 amino acids. Germline loops: CDR1 SGHTA, CDR2 FQGNSA. The V gene is TRBV7-2, the J gene TRBJ2-7; the D gene is possibly TRBD2 (5 bases). The clonotype originates from a male donor with early-stage non-small cell lung cancer. Sequencing was performed on lung tumor tissue, taken at surgery. The CDR3 sequence: CASSFDSGSYEQYF. Here the CDR3 DNA reads TGTGCCAGCAGCTTCGACTCGGGGTCCTACGAGCAGTACTTC.